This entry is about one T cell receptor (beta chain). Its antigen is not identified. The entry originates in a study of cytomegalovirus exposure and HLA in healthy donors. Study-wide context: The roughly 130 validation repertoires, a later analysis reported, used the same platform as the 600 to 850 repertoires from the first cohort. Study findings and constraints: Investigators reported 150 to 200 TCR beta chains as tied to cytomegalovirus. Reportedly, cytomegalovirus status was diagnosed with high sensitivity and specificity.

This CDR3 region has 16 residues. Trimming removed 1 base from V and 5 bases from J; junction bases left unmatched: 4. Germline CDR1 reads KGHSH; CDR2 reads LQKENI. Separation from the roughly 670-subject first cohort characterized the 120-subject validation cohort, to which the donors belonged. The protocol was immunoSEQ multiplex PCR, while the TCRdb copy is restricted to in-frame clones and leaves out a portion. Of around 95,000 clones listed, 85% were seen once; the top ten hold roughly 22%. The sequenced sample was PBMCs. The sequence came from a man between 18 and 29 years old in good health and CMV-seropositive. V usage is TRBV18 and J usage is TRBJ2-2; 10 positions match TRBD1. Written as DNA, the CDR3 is TGTGCCAGCTCACCACGAGACAGGGGGCAGACCGGGGAGCTGTTTTTT. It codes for CASSPRDRGQTGELFF.